Listed below are T cell receptor beta chains from one sample, sequenced in a study of blood T cell repertoires in COVID-19. TCRdb keeps only in-frame clones here, not all; method: immunoSEQ multiplex PCR. The sample has about 140,000 clones; about 82% are singletons. Sequencing was done on a sample of peripheral blood. The receptors here all came from an older woman with acute or convalescent COVID-19. Both conserved end residues are trimmed from each CDR3.

TRBJ1-6	TRBV30	AWSERSPLH
TRBJ1-2	TRBV10-3	AISEYAGKDYGYT
TRBJ2-3	TRBV9	ASSKDTPSTDTQY
TRBJ2-1	TRBV28	ASSEDRGLLGEQF
TRBJ2-4	TRBV6-5	ASSNGGAAKNIQY
TRBJ1-2	TRBV5-4	ASSPLDRGYGYT
TRBJ1-3	TRBV27	ASSFPGQSFGNTIY
TRBJ1-1	TRBV2	ASSADQGTEAF
TRBJ2-7	TRBV28	ASSYRGEEY
TRBJ1-2	TRBV5-4	ASSAQGNYGYT
TRBJ1-5	TRBV7-2	ASSLGRGPNQPQH
TRBJ1-4	TRBV28	ASSPPGREGHEKLF
TRBJ1-1	TRBV7-3	ASSPGGLNTEAF
TRBJ2-1	TRBV4-1	ASSQGTDYDEQF
TRBJ2-7	TRBV13	ASSLPGQGSSYEQY
TRBJ2-5	TRBV5-1	ASSPDRGQETQY
TRBJ2-7	TRBV6-5	ASSTTGAYEQY
TRBJ2-2	TRBV5-1	ASSLARGNTGELF
TRBJ2-7	TRBV5-5	ASSSGTGFYEQY
TRBJ2-1	TRBV7-9	ASSLGRYNEQF
TRBJ2-2	TRBV30	AWTVSTSGITNTGELF
TRBJ2-7	TRBV11-2	ASSLDGPSYEQY
TRBJ2-7	TRBV4-1	ASSPAGTSGYEQY
TRBJ2-1	TRBV6-5	ASSYFSGASYNEQF
TRBJ1-1	TRBV20-1	SASRDRGTEAF
TRBJ1-6	TRBV6-5	ASSRAMSSPLH
TRBJ2-7	TRBV6-5	ASSPRQAAYEQY
TRBJ1-2	TRBV4-2	ASSPFASNYGYT
TRBJ2-3	TRBV7-6	ASSSGTSGGTSTDTQY
TRBJ2-1	TRBV24-1	ATSDYSGEGGEQF
TRBJ1-3	TRBV18	ASSRAGTGGNTIY
TRBJ1-1	TRBV18	ASSSRDRGGGTEAF
TRBJ2-7	TRBV18	ASSPLPPGQGREQY
TRBJ2-7	TRBV5-1	ASRGQGASEQY
TRBJ1-2	TRBV28	ASSSPRGWNGYT
TRBJ1-5	TRBV6-5	ASSHEAGPQH
TRBJ1-5	TRBV7-6	ASSLGQYSNQPQH
TRBJ1-1	TRBV7-2	ASSLEGGPYTEAF
TRBJ2-3	TRBV3-1/TRBV3-2	ASSFRGTDTQY
TRBJ1-4	TRBV5-6	ASSFLTGSVEKLF
TRBJ1-1	TRBV6-2/TRBV6-3	ASSYSRGVQNTEAF
TRBJ2-5	TRBV27	ASSLSGQGRLETQY
TRBJ1-1	TRBV5-1	ASSVTGGNTEAF
TRBJ2-7	TRBV14	ASSQENSGGREQY
TRBJ1-5	TRBV28	ASSRRTGGQPQH
TRBJ2-5	TRBV7-3	ASSPSGGQETQY
TRBJ2-7	TRBV11-3	ASSWGGRTGYEQY
TRBJ1-1	TRBV5-4	ASSPGGGQNTEAF
TRBJ2-6	TRBV4-3	ASSPGLAGANVLT
TRBJ2-7	TRBV11-2	ASSPLSNEQY
TRBJ1-3	TRBV11-3	ASSLVLAGGKVGNTIY
TRBJ2-2	TRBV6-5	ATRRDRNTGELF
TRBJ1-6	TRBV28	ASSPPGGRGSPLH
TRBJ2-3	TRBV5-1	ASSPGLAGGPTDTQY
TRBJ1-3	TRBV6-5	ASNLGAGAGNTIY
TRBJ2-1	TRBV2	ASSSLAGVSYNEQF
TRBJ1-6	TRBV7-2	ASSLDRDNSPLH